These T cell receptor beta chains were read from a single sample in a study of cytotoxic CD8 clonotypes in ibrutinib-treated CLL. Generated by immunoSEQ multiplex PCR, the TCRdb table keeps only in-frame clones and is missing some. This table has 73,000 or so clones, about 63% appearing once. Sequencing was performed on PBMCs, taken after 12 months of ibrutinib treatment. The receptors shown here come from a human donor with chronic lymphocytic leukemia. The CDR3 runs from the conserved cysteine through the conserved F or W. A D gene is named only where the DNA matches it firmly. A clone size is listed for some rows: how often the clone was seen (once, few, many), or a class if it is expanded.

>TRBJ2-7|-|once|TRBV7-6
TGTGCCAGCAGCTTAAGTTTCGGAGACGAGCAGTACTTC
CASSLSFGDEQYF
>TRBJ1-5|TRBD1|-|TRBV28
TGTGCCAGCAGTACCGGGACAGCCAATCAGCCCCAGCATTTT
CASSTGTANQPQHF
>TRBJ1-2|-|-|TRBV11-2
TGTGCCAGCAGCTTAGTTTCGTCGACAGGTTGGGGGAGCTATGGCTACACCTTC
CASSLVSSTGWGSYGYTF
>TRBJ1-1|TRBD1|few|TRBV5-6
TGTGCCAGCAGCTTGGGTTTGCCAGGGGGACTGTTAGTACCTGAAGCTTTCTTT
CASSLGLPGGLLVPEAFF
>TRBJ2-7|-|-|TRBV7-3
TGTGCCAGCAGCCCAGGACAGAACTCCTACGAGCAGTACTTC
CASSPGQNSYEQYF
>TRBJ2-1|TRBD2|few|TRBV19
TGTGCCAGTAGTATCGGAGTAGCGGGGGGCAATGAGCAGTTCTTC
CASSIGVAGGNEQFF
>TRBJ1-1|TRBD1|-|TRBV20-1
TGCAGTGCCGAGACAGGGGCCGAAGCTTTCTTT
CSAETGAEAFF
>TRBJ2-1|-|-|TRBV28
TGTGCCAGCAGGGCGGCGAGCTCCTACAATGAGCAGTTCTTC
CASRAASSYNEQFF
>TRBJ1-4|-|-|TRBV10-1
TGCGCCAGCGGTGGCAGGCTCGGGGAAAAACTGTTTTTT
CASGGRLGEKLFF
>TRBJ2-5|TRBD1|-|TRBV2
TGTGCCAGCACCGGCCGGGACAGACAAGAGACCCAGTACTTC
CASTGRDRQETQYF
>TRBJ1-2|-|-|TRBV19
TGTGCCAGTAGTATCTCCCTTACTAACTATGGCTACACCTTC
CASSISLTNYGYTF
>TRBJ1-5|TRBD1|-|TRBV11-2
TGTGCCAGCAGCAAGAACACGGGACAGGGCTCGTCCCAGCATTTT
CASSKNTGQGSSQHF
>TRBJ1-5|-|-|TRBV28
TGTGCCAGCAACCCCCAGGGATTGAAGAATCAGCCCCAGCATTTT
CASNPQGLKNQPQHF
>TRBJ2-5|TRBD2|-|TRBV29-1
TGCAGCGTTGAACGGGGGGTCGAGGAGACCCAGTACTTC
CSVERGVEETQYF
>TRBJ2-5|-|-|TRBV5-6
TGTGCCAGCAGCTTGGTCGTAGGACTAACAGTCGCTGGGGAGACCCAGTACTTC
CASSLVVGLTVAGETQYF
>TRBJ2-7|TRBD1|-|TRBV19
TGTGCCAGTAGTCCCGGGACAGTATTGGGCGAGCAGTACTTC
CASSPGTVLGEQYF
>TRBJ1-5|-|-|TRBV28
TGTGCCAGCAGTGCCGTGAATAGCAATCAGCCCCAGCATTTT
CASSAVNSNQPQHF
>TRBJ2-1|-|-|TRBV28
TGTGCCAGCAGTTTAGACCAGCGGAACTACAATGAGCAGTTCTTC
CASSLDQRNYNEQFF
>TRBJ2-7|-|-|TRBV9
TGTGCCAGCAGCGTAGACGGGGCCCGCCCACGCGAGCAGTACTTC
CASSVDGARPREQYF
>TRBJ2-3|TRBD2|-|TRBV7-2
TGTGCCAGCAGCTTAGGAGGCGGGGGGACATCCACAGATACGCAGTATTTT
CASSLGGGGTSTDTQYF
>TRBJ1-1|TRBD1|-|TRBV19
TGTGCCAGTAGTATAACCGGGACAGGGCCGGGGGCTGAAGCTTTCTTT
CASSITGTGPGAEAFF
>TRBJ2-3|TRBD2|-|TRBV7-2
TGTGCCAGCAGCTTAGGACTAGCGGTCACAGATACGCAGTATTTT
CASSLGLAVTDTQYF
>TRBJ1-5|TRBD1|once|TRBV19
TGTGCCAGTAGTACCCAGACAGGGGTCAATCAGCCCCAGCATTTT
CASSTQTGVNQPQHF
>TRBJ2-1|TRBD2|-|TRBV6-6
TGTGCCAGCAGTCATCACGGGGGGATGTACAATGAGCAGTTCTTC
CASSHHGGMYNEQFF
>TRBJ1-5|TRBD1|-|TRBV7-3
TGTGCCAGCAGCCAAGGGACAGGGCAGCCCCAGCATTTT
CASSQGTGQPQHF
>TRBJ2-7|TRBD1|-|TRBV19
TGTGCCAGTAGTATCGGACAGGGCACCTACGAGCAGTACTTC
CASSIGQGTYEQYF
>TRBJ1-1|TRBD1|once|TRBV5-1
TGCGCCAGCAGCTTGGTTCAGGGGGCAGGCACTGAAGCTTTCTTT
CASSLVQGAGTEAFF
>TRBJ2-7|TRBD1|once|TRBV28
TGTGCCAGCAGTCACACACGGACAGGTTCAGCTCCCTACGAGCAGTACTTC
CASSHTRTGSAPYEQYF
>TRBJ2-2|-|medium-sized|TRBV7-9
TGTGCCAGCAGCTTCAAGGGCCTCTACACCGGGGAGCTGTTTTTT
CASSFKGLYTGELFF
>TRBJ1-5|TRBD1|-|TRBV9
TGTGCCAGCAGCGTAGGGACAGGGCATCAGCCCCAGCATTTT
CASSVGTGHQPQHF
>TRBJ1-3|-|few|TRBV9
TGTGCCAGCAGCGTAGGGAGGGTATCTGGAAACACCATATATTTT
CASSVGRVSGNTIYF